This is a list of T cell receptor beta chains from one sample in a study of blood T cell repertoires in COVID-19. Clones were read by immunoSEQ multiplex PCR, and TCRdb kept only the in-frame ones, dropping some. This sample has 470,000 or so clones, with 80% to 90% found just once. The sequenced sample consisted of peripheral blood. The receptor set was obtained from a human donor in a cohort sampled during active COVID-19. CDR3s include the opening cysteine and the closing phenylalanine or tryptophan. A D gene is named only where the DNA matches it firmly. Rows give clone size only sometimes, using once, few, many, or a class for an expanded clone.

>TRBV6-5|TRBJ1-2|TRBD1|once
CASGRQGGNGYTF
TGTGCCAGCGGGCGACAGGGGGGAAATGGCTACACCTTC
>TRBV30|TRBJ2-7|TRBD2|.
CAWNGGTEGEQYF
TGTGCCTGGAACGGGGGGACTGAGGGCGAGCAGTACTTC
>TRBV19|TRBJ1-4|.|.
CASLKTGLANEKLFF
TGTGCCAGCCTTAAAACGGGGTTGGCTAATGAAAAACTGTTTTTT
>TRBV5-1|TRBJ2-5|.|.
CASSLATVLETQYF
TGCGCCAGCAGCTTGGCCACAGTCTTAGAGACCCAGTACTTC
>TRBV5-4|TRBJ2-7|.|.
CASSLDPGGIGEQYF
TGTGCCAGCAGCTTGGATCCTGGCGGAATCGGGGAGCAGTACTTC
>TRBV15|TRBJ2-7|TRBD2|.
CATSREFVAGDEQYF
TGTGCCACCAGCAGAGAATTCGTAGCGGGAGACGAGCAGTACTTC
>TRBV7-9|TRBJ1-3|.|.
CASSLEAGRYGNTIYF
TGTGCCAGCAGCTTAGAGGCAGGGCGGTATGGAAACACCATATATTTT
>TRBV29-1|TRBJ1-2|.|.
CSVVEGDGYGYTF
TGCAGCGTTGTCGAGGGAGACGGCTATGGCTACACCTTC
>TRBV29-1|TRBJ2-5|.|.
CSVGGGAETQYF
TGCAGCGTTGGTGGGGGCGCGGAGACCCAGTACTTC
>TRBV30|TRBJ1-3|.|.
CAWSEGLGGGGNTIYF
TGTGCCTGGAGTGAGGGTTTGGGGGGAGGTGGAAACACCATATATTTT
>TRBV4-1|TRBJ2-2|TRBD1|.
CASSQGQGGSAGELFF
TGCGCCAGCAGCCAAGGACAGGGGGGGAGTGCCGGGGAGCTGTTTTTT
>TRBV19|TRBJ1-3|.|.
CASSPWGVSGNTIYF
TGTGCCAGTAGCCCTTGGGGGGTATCTGGAAACACCATATATTTT
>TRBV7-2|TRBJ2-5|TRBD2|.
CASNFGLAGAETQYF
TGTGCCAGCAATTTCGGACTAGCGGGAGCAGAGACCCAGTACTTC
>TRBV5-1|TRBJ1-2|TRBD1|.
CASSPAGGTGPGYTF
TGCGCCAGCAGCCCCGCTGGCGGGACAGGGCCCGGCTACACCTTC
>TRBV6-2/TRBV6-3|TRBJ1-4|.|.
CASSYSEESTNEKLFF
TGTGCCAGCAGTTACTCAGAGGAATCAACTAATGAAAAACTGTTTTTT
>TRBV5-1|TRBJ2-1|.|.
CASSQTRDNEQFF
TGCGCCAGCAGCCAAACTAGGGACAATGAGCAGTTCTTC
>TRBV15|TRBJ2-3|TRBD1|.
CATSSAIGQGSLTQYF
TGTGCCACCAGCAGCGCAATCGGACAGGGCAGCCTTACGCAGTATTTT
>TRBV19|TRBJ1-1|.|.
CATSRLILGQSTEAFF
TGTGCCACCTCTCGATTGATATTAGGACAGTCCACTGAAGCTTTCTTT
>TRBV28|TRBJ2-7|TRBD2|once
CAVGSGSTYEQYF
TGTGCCGTCGGCAGCGGGAGTACCTACGAGCAGTACTTC
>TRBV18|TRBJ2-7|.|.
CASSPPTGTDEQYF
TGTGCCAGCTCACCCCCGACAGGCACCGACGAGCAGTACTTC
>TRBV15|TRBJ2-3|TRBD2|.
CATSLGTSGKTQYF
TGTGCCACCAGCCTTGGGACTAGCGGTAAAACGCAGTATTTT
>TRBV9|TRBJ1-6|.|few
CASSVEGRHSPLHF
TGTGCCAGCAGCGTCGAGGGGAGGCATTCACCCCTCCACTTT
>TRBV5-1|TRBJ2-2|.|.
CASSLDRNTGELFF
TGCGCCAGCAGCTTAGACAGGAACACCGGGGAGCTGTTTTTT
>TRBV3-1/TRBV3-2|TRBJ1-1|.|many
CASSQTTEAFF
TGTGCCAGCAGCCAAACTACCGAAGCTTTCTTT
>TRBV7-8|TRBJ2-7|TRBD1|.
CASSLGRDRAGQYF
TGTGCCAGCAGCTTAGGCCGGGACAGGGCTGGGCAGTACTTC
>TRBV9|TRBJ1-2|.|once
CASSVTGSLNYGYTF
TGTGCCAGCAGCGTTACAGGGAGTCTTAACTATGGCTACACCTTC
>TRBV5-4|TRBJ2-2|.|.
CASSQSNTGELFF
TGTGCCAGCAGTCAGTCGAACACCGGGGAGCTGTTTTTT
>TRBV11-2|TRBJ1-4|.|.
CASTLQLTNEKLFF
TGTGCCAGCACCCTACAGCTAACTAATGAAAAACTGTTTTTT
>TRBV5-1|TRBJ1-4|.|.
CASSLEGFAEKLFF
TGCGCCAGCAGCTTGGAGGGGTTCGCTGAAAAACTGTTTTTT
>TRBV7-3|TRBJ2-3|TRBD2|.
CASSFQLAGPTDTQYF
TGTGCCAGCAGCTTCCAACTAGCGGGGCCCACAGATACGCAGTATTTT
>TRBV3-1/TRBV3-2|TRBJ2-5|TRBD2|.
CASSEGLAGEFQETQYF
TGTGCCAGCAGTGAGGGACTAGCGGGAGAGTTCCAAGAGACCCAGTACTTC
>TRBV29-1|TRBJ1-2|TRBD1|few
CSVSDRGYGYTF
TGCAGCGTTAGTGACAGGGGCTATGGCTACACCTTC
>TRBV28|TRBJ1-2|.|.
CASVRTASNYGYTF
TGTGCCAGCGTTAGAACAGCCTCTAACTATGGCTACACCTTC
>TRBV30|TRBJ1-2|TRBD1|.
CAWSGQGAFYYGYTF
TGTGCCTGGAGCGGACAGGGGGCATTTTACTATGGCTACACCTTC
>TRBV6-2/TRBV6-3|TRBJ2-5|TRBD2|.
CASSYGTSGSSGETQYF
TGTGCCAGCAGTTATGGGACTAGCGGGTCCTCCGGAGAGACCCAGTACTTC
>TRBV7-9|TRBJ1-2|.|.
CASSLAGSYGYTF
TGTGCCAGCAGCTTAGCAGGGAGCTATGGCTACACCTTC
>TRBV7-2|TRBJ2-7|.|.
CASSLYGSRYEQYF
TGTGCCAGCAGCTTATACGGGTCTAGGTACGAGCAGTACTTC
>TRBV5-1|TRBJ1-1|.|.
CATRGGGRMNTEAFF
TGCGCCACCCGGGGGGGCGGGAGGATGAACACTGAAGCTTTCTTT
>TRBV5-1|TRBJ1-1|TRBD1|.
CASSWGGGQGDTEAFF
TGCGCCAGCAGCTGGGGAGGTGGACAGGGGGACACTGAAGCTTTCTTT
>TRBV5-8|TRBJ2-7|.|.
CASSNGQSYF
TGTGCCAGCAGCAACGGACAGTCGTACTTC
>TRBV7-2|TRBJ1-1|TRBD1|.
CASSSQLGQDGYLNTEAFF
TGTGCCAGCAGCTCACAGCTTGGACAGGACGGCTATTTGAACACTGAAGCTTTCTTT
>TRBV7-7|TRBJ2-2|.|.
CASSLASNTGELFF
TGTGCTAGCAGCTTAGCTAGTAACACCGGGGAGCTGTTTTTT
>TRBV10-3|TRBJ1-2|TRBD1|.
CAISRQGVYGYTF
TGTGCCATCAGTAGACAGGGGGTCTATGGCTACACCTTC
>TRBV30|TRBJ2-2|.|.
CAWRTGGMNTGELFF
TGTGCCTGGAGGACAGGAGGCATGAACACCGGGGAGCTGTTTTTT
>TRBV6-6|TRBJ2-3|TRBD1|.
CASSPPTGVGMDTQYF
TGTGCCAGCAGTCCCCCGACAGGGGTGGGGATGGATACGCAGTATTTT
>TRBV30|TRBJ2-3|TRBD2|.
CAWSRGTSGSDTQYF
TGTGCCTGGAGTCGGGGGACTAGCGGTTCAGATACGCAGTATTTT
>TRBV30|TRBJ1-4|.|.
CAWSLQVNEKLFF
TGTGCCTGGAGTCTACAGGTTAATGAAAAACTGTTTTTT
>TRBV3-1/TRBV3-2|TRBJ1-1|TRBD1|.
CASSMGTGIMNTEAFF
TGTGCCAGCAGCATGGGGACAGGGATCATGAACACTGAAGCTTTCTTT
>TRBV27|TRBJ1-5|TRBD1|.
CASSVTGGRNQPQHF
TGTGCCAGCAGCGTGACAGGGGGCAGGAATCAGCCCCAGCATTTT
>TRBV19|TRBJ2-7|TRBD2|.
CASSTKTSGSLIYEQYF
TGTGCCAGTAGTACCAAGACTAGCGGGAGCCTTATCTACGAGCAGTACTTC
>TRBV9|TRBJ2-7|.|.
CASSVGQDYEQYF
TGTGCCAGCAGCGTGGGCCAGGACTACGAGCAGTACTTC
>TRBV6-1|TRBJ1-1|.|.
CASSDGVSAPTEAFF
TGTGCCAGCAGTGACGGGGTCTCGGCCCCCACTGAAGCTTTCTTT
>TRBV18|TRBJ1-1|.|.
CASSPQLNTEAFF
TGTGCCAGCTCACCCCAGTTGAACACTGAAGCTTTCTTT
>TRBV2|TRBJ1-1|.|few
CASRLTTGLKDTEAFF
TGTGCCAGCAGGCTCACGACAGGTTTGAAGGACACTGAAGCTTTCTTT
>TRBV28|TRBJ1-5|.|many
CASRALVNDQPQHF
TGTGCCAGCAGGGCCCTGGTTAATGATCAGCCCCAGCATTTT
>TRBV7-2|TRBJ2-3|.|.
CASSLASGGTDTQYF
TGTGCCAGCAGCTTAGCTTCAGGGGGCACAGATACGCAGTATTTT
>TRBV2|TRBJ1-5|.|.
CASSEQGDSNQPQHF
TGTGCCAGCAGTGAACAAGGGGATAGCAATCAGCCCCAGCATTTT
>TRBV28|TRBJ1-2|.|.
CASSPDSPLNYGYTF
TGTGCCAGCAGTCCGGACAGTCCCCTTAACTATGGCTACACCTTC